The rows below give T cell receptor beta chains drawn from one sample of a study of cytomegalovirus exposure and HLA in healthy donors. The data were produced by immunoSEQ multiplex PCR, yet TCRdb's version contains in-frame clones alone and is incomplete. The sample includes roughly 280,000 clones, 80% to 90% of them seen just once. The sequenced sample consisted of PBMCs. These receptors came from a woman aged 18 to 35 in good health and CMV-seronegative. Each CDR3 is given with its conserved first and last residue. Fields, in order: clone size, J gene, D gene, V gene, CDR3 DNA, CDR3 protein. The D gene is left open where the match is weak. Clone size is shown for a subset of rows, as once, few, many or a class of expanded clone.

abundance: once; j_gene: TRBJ1-4; d_gene: TRBD1; v_gene: TRBV13; CDR3nt: TGTGCCAGCAGCCTAAGGACAGGGGGTAGGTGGGGTATGAATGAAAAACTGTTTTTT; CDR3aa: CASSLRTGGRWGMNEKLFF
abundance: -; j_gene: TRBJ1-6; d_gene: -; v_gene: TRBV5-1; CDR3nt: TGCGCCAGCAGCTCTAGTCCCGGGACTAATAATTCACCCCTCCACTTT; CDR3aa: CASSSSPGTNNSPLHF
abundance: once; j_gene: TRBJ1-4; d_gene: -; v_gene: TRBV25-1; CDR3nt: TGTGCCAGTGGGGACTTTTCAACTAATGAAAAACTGTTTTTT; CDR3aa: CASGDFSTNEKLFF
abundance: -; j_gene: TRBJ1-1; d_gene: -; v_gene: TRBV5-4; CDR3nt: TGTGCCAGCAGCTTGGGCCCAGGGGCCAACACTGAAGCTTTCTTT; CDR3aa: CASSLGPGANTEAFF
abundance: once; j_gene: TRBJ2-1; d_gene: -; v_gene: TRBV27; CDR3nt: TGTGCCAGCAGTTGGACACACCCGAACAATGAGCAGTTCTTC; CDR3aa: CASSWTHPNNEQFF
abundance: -; j_gene: TRBJ2-2; d_gene: TRBD2; v_gene: TRBV4-2; CDR3nt: TGTGCCAGCAGCCAAGAGTCACTAGCGGGAGGGCCAGGCACCGGGGAGCTGTTTTTT; CDR3aa: CASSQESLAGGPGTGELFF
abundance: few; j_gene: TRBJ2-1; d_gene: TRBD2; v_gene: TRBV6-5; CDR3nt: TGTGCCAGCAGTTACGAGCGGGGACCCAATGAGCAGTTCTTC; CDR3aa: CASSYERGPNEQFF
abundance: once; j_gene: TRBJ1-5; d_gene: -; v_gene: TRBV15; CDR3nt: TGTGCCACCAGCAGAGCCACACGGGTAAGCAATCAGCCCCAGCATTTT; CDR3aa: CATSRATRVSNQPQHF
abundance: -; j_gene: TRBJ2-1; d_gene: -; v_gene: TRBV5-1; CDR3nt: TGCGCCAGCAGCTTGGGCTCCAGCTCCTACAATGAGCAGTTCTTC; CDR3aa: CASSLGSSSYNEQFF
abundance: -; j_gene: TRBJ1-5; d_gene: -; v_gene: TRBV7-2; CDR3nt: TGTGCCAGCAGCTTAAGCGTCCGGCAGCCCCAGCATTTT; CDR3aa: CASSLSVRQPQHF
abundance: -; j_gene: TRBJ2-7; d_gene: TRBD1; v_gene: TRBV6-5; CDR3nt: TGTGCCAGCAGGAAAGACAGGGGTCACGAGCAGTACTTC; CDR3aa: CASRKDRGHEQYF